This passage covers 10 T cell receptor beta chains from one sample sequenced in a study of blood T cells in healthy people across ages. Together with a sample-barcoded 5' primer, a J-beta primer mix was included in a second PCR lasting roughly 6 to 12 cycles. TCRdb recomputed calls from the 5' RACE reads with MiXCR, one row per CDR3 protein. The sample holds roughly 1.6 million distinct CDR3 sequences, 30% to 35% seen once. The sequenced material came from blood. These TCRs come from a woman aged 25 to 39 in good health.

Many counts were recorded for this clonotype. The chain joins TRBV7-3 to TRBJ2-1, with D perhaps TRBD1 or TRBD2 (6 bases each). Germline V gene sequence: CDR1 SGHTA, CDR2 FQGTGA. V shed 5 bases and J shed 1 base, with 18 bases lying between them. This CDR3 comprises 17 residues. In nucleotides, the CDR3 is TGTGCCAGCAGCCCCTCATTAAGGGGGAGGTCCTACAATGAGCAGTTCTTC. This encodes CASSPSLRGRSYNEQFF.

This clonotype was seen more than once but under ten times. The V and J genes are TRBV28 and TRBJ2-1; D remains ambiguous. CDR3 length: 15 residues. Germline V lookup: CDR1 MDHEN, CDR2 SYDVKM. V shed 7 bases and J shed 5 bases, with 18 bases lying between them. The DNA for the CDR3 is TGTGCCAGCACTTCGTTGGCTAGACCACACAATGAGCAGTTCTTC. Its translation is CASTSLARPHNEQFF. The entire variable domain, with the rest obtained from reference TRBV28 and TRBJ2-1, is as follows: DVKVTQSSRYLVKRTGEKVFLECVQDMDHENMFWYRQDPGLGLRLIYFSYDVKMKEKGDIPEGYSVSREKKERFSLILESASTNQTSMYLCASTSLARPHNEQFFGPGTRLTVL.

The chain combines TRBV27 with TRBJ2-1; D unclear. Germline V gene sequence: CDR1 MNHEY, CDR2 SMNVEV (reference sequence). This CDR3 region has 14 residues. Trimming stripped 6 bases from V and 6 bases from J, with 15 bases between. CDR3 region: CASRNTIMSNEQFF. CDR3 sequence (DNA): TGTGCCAGCAGAAATACGATAATGAGCAATGAGCAGTTCTTC.

This clonotype was observed many times. This sequence joins TRBV24-1 and TRBJ2-1; TRBD2 might be the D (5 bases). This CDR3 has 17 amino acids. The V and J ends lost 4 bases and 8 bases respectively, with 23 bases between them. The germline V gene has CDR1 KGHDR and CDR2 SFDVKD. Written as DNA, the CDR3 is TGTGCCACCAGTGACACTCACACGGACGGGGTTCGGGATGAGCAGTTCTTC. It yields the protein CATSDTHTDGVRDEQFF.

J is TRBJ1-6 and V is TRBV6-2 or TRBV6-3, with TRBD1 matching 7 bases. CDR1 and CDR2 (germline): MNHEY, SVGEGT. Trimming cost V 6 bases and J 9 bases; bases outside gene matches: 5. There are 13 residues in the CDR3. The DNA for the CDR3 is TGTGCCAGCAGGGGATACAGGGGTTCACCCCTCCACTTT. Amino acids: CASRGYRGSPLHF.

The J gene is TRBJ1-2, the V gene TRBV20-1; 7 nucleotides match TRBD1. Germline V gene data show CDR1 as DFQATT and CDR2 as SNEGSKA (reference sequence). CDR3 length: 13 amino acids. As DNA, the CDR3 is TGCGTAGGGACAGAGGGAATTAACTATGGCTACACCTTC. It specifies CVGTEGINYGYTF.

The V call is TRBV25-1, the J call TRBJ2-3; 8 bases map to TRBD2. The CDR3 runs to 17 residues. Germline CDR1 reads MGHDK; CDR2 reads SYGVNS. Losses at the gene ends were 6 bases for V and 2 bases for J; bases not matched to a gene: 13. In DNA, the CDR3 is TGTGCCAGCAGCACCCTCGGGGGGGCCGACAACACAGATACGCAGTATTTT. The encoded protein is CASSTLGGADNTDTQYF.

The chain uses TRBV4-1 and TRBJ2-7, with D maybe TRBD2 (5 bases). Germline V gives CDR1 MGHRA, CDR2 YSYEKL. The CDR3 contains 15 residues. The ends were cut back, 3 bases at V and 4 bases at J, with 16 bases in the middle. Here the CDR3 reads CASSHNSEPVYEQYF. The CDR3, as DNA: TGCGCCAGCAGCCATAATAGCGAGCCGGTTTACGAGCAGTACTTC.

The chain is built from TRBV6-5 and TRBJ2-3; the D call may be TRBD1 or TRBD2 (5 bases each). Germline V gives CDR1 MNHEY, CDR2 SVGAGI. This CDR3 is 14 amino acids long. V was pared by 6 bases and J by 0 bases, with 10 bases between. This CDR3 reads CASSRRDSTDTQYF. CDR3 coding DNA: TGTGCCAGCAGCCGCAGGGACAGCACAGATACGCAGTATTTT.

The chain employs TRBV21-1 and TRBJ2-3; TRBD1, as called in the table, went unchecked against the DNA. TRBV21-1 is given as a pseudogene. The length of the CDR3 is 19 residues. CDR3 nucleotides: TGTGCCAGCAGAGAATATCGGGCGGAACCCCTGCAGACTGTGAGAACGCGGTATTTT. This codes for CASREYRAEPLQTVRTRYF.